This TCR beta chain appears in the sequencing data of a study of shared clonotypes between healthy human individuals. The CDR3 contains 18 residues. Trimming took 6 bases from V and 0 from J; bases not matched to a gene: 13. Some clones are missing from TCRdb's copy, which holds only in-frame ones; the method was immunoSEQ multiplex PCR. The data contain a few million clones, 85% to 95% of them seen just once; the ten biggest clones take up 0.11% to 0.15%. The receptor was isolated from a young man in good health. The specimen sequenced was naive CD4+ T cells sorted from blood. Subset described: CD45RA+ positively selected. The chain links TRBV5-3 to TRBJ2-1; 9 nucleotides match TRBD2. TRBV5-3 is an ORF; its function is uncertain. The CDR3 coding sequence is TGTGCCAGAATTGGGGGGCAGCGGGAGGCCGCCTCCTACAATGAGCAGTTCTTC. It specifies CARIGGQREAASYNEQFF.